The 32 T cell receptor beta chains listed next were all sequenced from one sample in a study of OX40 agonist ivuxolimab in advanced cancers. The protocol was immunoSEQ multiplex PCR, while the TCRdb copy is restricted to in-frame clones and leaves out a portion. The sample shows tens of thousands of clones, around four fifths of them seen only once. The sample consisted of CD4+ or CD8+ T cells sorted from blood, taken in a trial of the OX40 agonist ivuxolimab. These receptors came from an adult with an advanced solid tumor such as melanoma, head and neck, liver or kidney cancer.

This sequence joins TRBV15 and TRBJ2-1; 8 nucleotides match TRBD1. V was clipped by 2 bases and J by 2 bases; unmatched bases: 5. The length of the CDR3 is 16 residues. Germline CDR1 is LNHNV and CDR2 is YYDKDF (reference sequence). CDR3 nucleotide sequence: TGTGCCACCAGCAGACTGACAGGGGCCGCCTACAATGAGCAGTTCTTC. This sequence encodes CATSRLTGAAYNEQFF.

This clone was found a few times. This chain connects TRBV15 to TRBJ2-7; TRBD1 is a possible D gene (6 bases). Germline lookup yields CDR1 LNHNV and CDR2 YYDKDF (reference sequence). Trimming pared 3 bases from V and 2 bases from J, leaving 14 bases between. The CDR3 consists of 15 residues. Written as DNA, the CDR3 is TGTGCCACCAGCAGGAGCCCCAGGGGAACCTACGAGCAGTACTTC. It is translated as CATSRSPRGTYEQYF.

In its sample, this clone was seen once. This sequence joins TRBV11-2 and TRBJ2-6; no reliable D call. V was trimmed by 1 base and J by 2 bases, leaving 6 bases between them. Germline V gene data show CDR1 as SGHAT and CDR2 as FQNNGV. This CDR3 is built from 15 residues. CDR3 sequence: CASSLGNPGANVLTF. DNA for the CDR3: TGTGCCAGCAGCTTAGGAAACCCTGGGGCCAACGTCCTGACTTTC.

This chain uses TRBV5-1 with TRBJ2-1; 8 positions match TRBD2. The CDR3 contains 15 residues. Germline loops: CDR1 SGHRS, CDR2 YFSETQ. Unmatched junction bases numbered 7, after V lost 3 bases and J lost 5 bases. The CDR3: CASSSFGGANNEQFF. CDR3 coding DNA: TGCGCCAGCAGCTCCTTCGGGGGGGCCAACAATGAGCAGTTCTTC.

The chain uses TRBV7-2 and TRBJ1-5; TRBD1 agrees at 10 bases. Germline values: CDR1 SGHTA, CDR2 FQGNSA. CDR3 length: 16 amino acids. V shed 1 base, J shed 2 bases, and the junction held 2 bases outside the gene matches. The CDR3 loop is CASSLVGTGGNQPQHF. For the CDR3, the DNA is TGTGCCAGCAGCTTAGTCGGGACAGGGGGCAATCAGCCCCAGCATTTT.

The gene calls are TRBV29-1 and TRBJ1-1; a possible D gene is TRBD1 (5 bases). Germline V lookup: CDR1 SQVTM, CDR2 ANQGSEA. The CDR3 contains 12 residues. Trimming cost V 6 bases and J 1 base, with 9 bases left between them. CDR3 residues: CSVKTENTEAFF. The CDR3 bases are TGCAGCGTGAAGACAGAGAACACTGAAGCTTTCTTT.

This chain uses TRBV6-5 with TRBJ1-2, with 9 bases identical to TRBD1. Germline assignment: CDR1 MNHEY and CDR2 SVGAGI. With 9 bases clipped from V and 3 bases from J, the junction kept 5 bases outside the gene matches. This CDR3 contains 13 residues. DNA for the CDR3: TGTGCCAGTACGCGGACAGGGGACTATGGCTACACCTTC. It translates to CASTRTGDYGYTF.

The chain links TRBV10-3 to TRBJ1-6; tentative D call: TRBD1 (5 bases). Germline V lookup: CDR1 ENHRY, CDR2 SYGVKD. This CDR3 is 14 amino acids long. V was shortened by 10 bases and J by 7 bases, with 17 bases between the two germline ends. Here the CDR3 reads CATMFGTANSPLHF. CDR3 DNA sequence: TGTGCCACGATGTTCGGGACGGCGAATTCACCCCTCCACTTT.

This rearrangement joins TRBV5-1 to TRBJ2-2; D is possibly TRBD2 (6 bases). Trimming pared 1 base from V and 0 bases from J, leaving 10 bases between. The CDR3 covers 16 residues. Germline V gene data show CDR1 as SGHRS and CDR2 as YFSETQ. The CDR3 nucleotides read TGCGCCAGCAGCTTGCAGGAGCGGGCGAACACCGGGGAGCTGTTTTTT. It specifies CASSLQERANTGELFF.

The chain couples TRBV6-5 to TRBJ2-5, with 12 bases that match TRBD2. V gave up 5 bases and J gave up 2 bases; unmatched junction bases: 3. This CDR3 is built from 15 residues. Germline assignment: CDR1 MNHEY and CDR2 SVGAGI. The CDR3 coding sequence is TGTGCCAGCAGTCCTGGACTAGCGGGGCAAGAGACCCAGTACTTC. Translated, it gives CASSPGLAGQETQYF.

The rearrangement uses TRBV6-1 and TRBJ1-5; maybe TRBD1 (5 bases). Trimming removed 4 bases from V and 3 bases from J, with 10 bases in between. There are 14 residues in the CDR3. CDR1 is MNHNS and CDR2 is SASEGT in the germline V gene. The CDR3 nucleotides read TGTGCCAGCAGTGTCGACGGGGCCAATCAGCCCCAGCATTTT. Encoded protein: CASSVDGANQPQHF.

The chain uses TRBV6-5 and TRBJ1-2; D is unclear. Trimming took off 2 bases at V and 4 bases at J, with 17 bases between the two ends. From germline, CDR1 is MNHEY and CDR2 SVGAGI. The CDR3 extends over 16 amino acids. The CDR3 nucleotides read TGTGCCAGCAGTTACAGCCCGATCCGGGCCTCCTATGGCTACACCTTC. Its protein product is CASSYSPIRASYGYTF.

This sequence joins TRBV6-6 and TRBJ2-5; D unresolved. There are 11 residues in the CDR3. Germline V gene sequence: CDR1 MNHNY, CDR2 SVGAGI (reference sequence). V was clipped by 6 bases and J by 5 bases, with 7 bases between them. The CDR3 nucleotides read TGTGCCAGCAGCCAAAAGGAGACCCAGTACTTC. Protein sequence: CASSQKETQYF.

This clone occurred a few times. CDR3 loop: CASSPRDSDYEKLFF. CDR3 nucleotides: TGTGCCAGCAGCCCGCGGGACTCGGACTATGAAAAACTGTTTTTT. This chain uses TRBV7-8 with TRBJ1-4; possible D gene TRBD1, 5 bases. V lost 5 bases, J lost 6 bases, and 16 bases lay in between. The CDR3 has 15 residues. CDR1 is SGHVS and CDR2 is FQNEAQ in the germline V gene.

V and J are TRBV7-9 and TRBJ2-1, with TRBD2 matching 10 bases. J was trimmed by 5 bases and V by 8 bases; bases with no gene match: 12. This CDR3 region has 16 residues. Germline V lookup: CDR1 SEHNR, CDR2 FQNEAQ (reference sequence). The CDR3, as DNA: TGTGCCAGCGCCAGCGGGGGGGCCTTAGGGAACAATGAGCAGTTCTTC. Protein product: CASASGGALGNNEQFF.

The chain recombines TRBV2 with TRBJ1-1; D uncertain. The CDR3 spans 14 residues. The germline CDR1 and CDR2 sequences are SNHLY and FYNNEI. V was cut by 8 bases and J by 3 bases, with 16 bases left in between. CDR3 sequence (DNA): TGTGCCAGCCAAGCCGTCGGGCCTTACACTGAAGCTTTCTTT. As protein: CASQAVGPYTEAFF.

The CDR3 loop reads CASSQEVYNSPLHF. The CDR3 nucleotides are TGTGCCAGCAGCCAGGAGGTCTATAATTCACCCCTCCACTTT. The chain joins TRBV7-6 to TRBJ1-6; no reliable D call. This CDR3 region has 14 residues. Trimming shortened V by 5 bases and J by 3 bases, and 8 bases separated the two germline ends. Germline V gene data show CDR1 as SGHVS and CDR2 as FNYEAQ. The whole variable domain, remainder taken from reference TRBV7-6 and TRBJ1-6, is GAGVSQSPRYKVTKRGQDVALRCDPISGHVSLYWYRQALGQGPEFLTYFNYEAQQDKSGLPNDRFSAERPEGSISTLTIQRTEQRDSAMYRCASSQEVYNSPLHFGNGTRLTVT.

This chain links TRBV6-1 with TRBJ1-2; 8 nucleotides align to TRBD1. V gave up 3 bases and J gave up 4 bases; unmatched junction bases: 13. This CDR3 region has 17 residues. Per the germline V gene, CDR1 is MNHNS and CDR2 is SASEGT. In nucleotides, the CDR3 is TGTGCCAGCAGTGAGCAGCCAGGGGGCGCAGGGGCCTATGGCTACACCTTC. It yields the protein CASSEQPGGAGAYGYTF.

The CDR3 coding sequence is TGTGCCAGCAGCTTAGAACAGGGACCCTACGAGCAGTACTTC. It encodes CASSLEQGPYEQYF. This chain links TRBV7-8 with TRBJ2-7, with D perhaps matching TRBD1 (6 bases). The V and J ends lost 1 base and 2 bases respectively, with 9 bases between them. The length of the CDR3 is 14 residues. The germline CDR1 and CDR2 sequences are SGHVS and FQNEAQ.

The CDR3 region has the DNA TGTGCCAGCAGTTCCCCGACAGGGGGAGCCGAGCAGTACTTC. Translating gives CASSSPTGGAEQYF. This sequence joins TRBV6-5 and TRBJ2-7, with 9 nucleotides matching TRBD1. The germline CDR1 and CDR2 sequences are MNHEY and SVGAGI. The length of the CDR3 is 14 residues. J was trimmed by 6 bases and V by 4 bases; bases with no gene match: 7.

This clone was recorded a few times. This chain's CDR3 is CATAPGSGTDTQYF. For the CDR3, the DNA is TGTGCCACGGCGCCGGGGTCCGGGACAGATACGCAGTATTTT. V usage is TRBV10-3 and J usage is TRBJ2-3, with D perhaps TRBD2 (5 bases). Trimming removed 10 bases at V and 3 bases at J, with 17 bases between. Germline assignment: CDR1 ENHRY and CDR2 SYGVKD. The CDR3 is 14 amino acids.

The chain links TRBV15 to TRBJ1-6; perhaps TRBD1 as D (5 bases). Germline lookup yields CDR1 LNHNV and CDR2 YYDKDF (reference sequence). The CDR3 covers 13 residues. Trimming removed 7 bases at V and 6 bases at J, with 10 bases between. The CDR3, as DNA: TGTGCCACCACAGGACAACTTAATTCACCCCTCCACTTT. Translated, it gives CATTGQLNSPLHF.

The CDR3 loop is CASSGPGQAKKLFF. The DNA of the CDR3 is TGTGCCAGCAGCGGGCCCGGACAGGCTAAAAAACTGTTTTTT. V usage is TRBV9 and J usage is TRBJ1-4; 7 nucleotides line up with TRBD1. From germline, CDR1 is SGDLS and CDR2 YYNGEE. This CDR3 has 14 amino acids. After removal of 3 bases from V and 9 bases from J, the junction contained 8 bases not matched to a gene.

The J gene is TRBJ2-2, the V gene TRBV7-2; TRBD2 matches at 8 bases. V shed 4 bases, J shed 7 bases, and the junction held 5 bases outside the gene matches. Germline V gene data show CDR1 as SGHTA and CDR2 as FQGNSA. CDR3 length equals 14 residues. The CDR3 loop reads CASSSRLAGGELFF. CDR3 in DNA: TGTGCCAGCAGCTCTCGGCTAGCGGGCGGGGAGCTGTTTTTT. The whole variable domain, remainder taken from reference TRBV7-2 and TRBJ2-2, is GAGVSQSPSNKVTEKGKDVELRCDPISGHTALYWYRQSLGQGLEFLIYFQGNSAPDKSGLPSDRFSAERTGGSVSTLTIQRTQQEDSAVYLCASSSRLAGGELFFGEGSRLTVL.

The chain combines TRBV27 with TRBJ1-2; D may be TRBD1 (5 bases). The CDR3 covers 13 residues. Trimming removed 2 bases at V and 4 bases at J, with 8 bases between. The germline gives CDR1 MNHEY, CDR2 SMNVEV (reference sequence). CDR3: CASSLQGGYGYTF. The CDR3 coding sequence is TGTGCCAGCAGTTTACAGGGAGGCTATGGCTACACCTTC.

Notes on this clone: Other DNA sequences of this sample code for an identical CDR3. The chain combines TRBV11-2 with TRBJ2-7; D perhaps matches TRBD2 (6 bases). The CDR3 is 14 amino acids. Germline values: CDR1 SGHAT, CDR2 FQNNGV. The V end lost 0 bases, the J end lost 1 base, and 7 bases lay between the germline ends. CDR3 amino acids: CASSLEGGSYEQYF. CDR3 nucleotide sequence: TGTGCCAGCAGCTTAGAGGGGGGTTCCTACGAGCAGTACTTC.

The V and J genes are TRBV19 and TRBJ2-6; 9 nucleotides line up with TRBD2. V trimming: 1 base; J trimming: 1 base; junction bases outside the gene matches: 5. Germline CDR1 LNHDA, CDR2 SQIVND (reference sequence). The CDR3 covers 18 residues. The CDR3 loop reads CASSIVWLAGSGANVLTF. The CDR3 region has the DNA TGTGCCAGTAGTATAGTTTGGCTAGCGGGGTCTGGGGCCAACGTCCTGACTTTC.

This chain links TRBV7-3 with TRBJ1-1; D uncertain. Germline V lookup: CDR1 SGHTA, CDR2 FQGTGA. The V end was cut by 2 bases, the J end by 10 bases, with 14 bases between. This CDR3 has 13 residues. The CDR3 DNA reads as TGTGCCAGCAGCTTAGAGGCGCGGGCTCGAGCTTTCTTT. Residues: CASSLEARARAFF. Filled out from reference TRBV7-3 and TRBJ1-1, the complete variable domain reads GAGVSQTPSNKVTEKGKYVELRCDPISGHTALYWYRQSLGQGPEFLIYFQGTGAADDSGLPNDRFFAVRPEGSVSTLKIQRTERGDSAVYLCASSLEARARAFFGQGTRLTVV.

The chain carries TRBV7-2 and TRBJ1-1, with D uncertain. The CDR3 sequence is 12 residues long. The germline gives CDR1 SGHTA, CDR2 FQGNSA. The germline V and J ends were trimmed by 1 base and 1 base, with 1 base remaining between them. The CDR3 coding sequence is TGTGCCAGCAGCTTAGAGAACACTGAAGCTTTCTTT. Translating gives CASSLENTEAFF.

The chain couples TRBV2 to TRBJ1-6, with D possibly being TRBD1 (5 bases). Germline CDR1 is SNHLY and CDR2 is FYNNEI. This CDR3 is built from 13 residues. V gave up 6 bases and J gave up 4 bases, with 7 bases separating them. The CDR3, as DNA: TGTGCCAGCAGGACAGTTTATAATTCACCCCTCCACTTT. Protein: CASRTVYNSPLHF.

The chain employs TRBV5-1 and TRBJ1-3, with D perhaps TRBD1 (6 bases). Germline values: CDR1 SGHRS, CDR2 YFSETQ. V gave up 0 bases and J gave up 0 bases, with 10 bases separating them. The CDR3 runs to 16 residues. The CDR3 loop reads CASSLGGTSSGNTIYF. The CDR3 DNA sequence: TGCGCCAGCAGCTTGGGCGGGACAAGCTCTGGAAACACCATATATTTT. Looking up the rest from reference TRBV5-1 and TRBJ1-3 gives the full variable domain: KAGVTQTPRYLIKTRGQQVTLSCSPISGHRSVSWYQQTPGQGLQFLFEYFSETQRNKGNFPGRFSGRQFSNSRSEMNVSTLELGDSALYLCASSLGGTSSGNTIYFGEGSWLTVV.

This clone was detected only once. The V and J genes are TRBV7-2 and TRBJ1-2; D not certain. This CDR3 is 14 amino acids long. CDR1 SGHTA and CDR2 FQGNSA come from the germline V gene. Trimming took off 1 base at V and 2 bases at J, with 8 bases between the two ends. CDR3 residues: CASSLEPGNYGYTF. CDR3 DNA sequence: TGTGCCAGCAGCTTAGAGCCAGGAAACTATGGCTACACCTTC.